This TCR beta chain stems from a study of blood T cell repertoires in COVID-19. The data were produced by immunoSEQ multiplex PCR, yet TCRdb's version contains in-frame clones alone and is incomplete. In the table there are about 110,000 clones, 80% to 90% of which are singletons. The sample taken for sequencing was peripheral blood. The sequence was obtained from a woman older than 75 with acute or convalescent COVID-19.

Here the CDR3 reads CASSLLGLAGASEQYF. Here the CDR3 DNA reads TGTGCCAGCAGCTTACTGGGACTAGCGGGGGCCTCGGAGCAGTACTTC. The chain employs TRBV7-2 and TRBJ2-4, with TRBD2 matching over 14 bases. This CDR3 spans 16 amino acids. The ends lost 2 bases at V and 13 bases at J; junction bases unmatched: 10. Germline loops: CDR1 SGHTA, CDR2 FQGNSA.